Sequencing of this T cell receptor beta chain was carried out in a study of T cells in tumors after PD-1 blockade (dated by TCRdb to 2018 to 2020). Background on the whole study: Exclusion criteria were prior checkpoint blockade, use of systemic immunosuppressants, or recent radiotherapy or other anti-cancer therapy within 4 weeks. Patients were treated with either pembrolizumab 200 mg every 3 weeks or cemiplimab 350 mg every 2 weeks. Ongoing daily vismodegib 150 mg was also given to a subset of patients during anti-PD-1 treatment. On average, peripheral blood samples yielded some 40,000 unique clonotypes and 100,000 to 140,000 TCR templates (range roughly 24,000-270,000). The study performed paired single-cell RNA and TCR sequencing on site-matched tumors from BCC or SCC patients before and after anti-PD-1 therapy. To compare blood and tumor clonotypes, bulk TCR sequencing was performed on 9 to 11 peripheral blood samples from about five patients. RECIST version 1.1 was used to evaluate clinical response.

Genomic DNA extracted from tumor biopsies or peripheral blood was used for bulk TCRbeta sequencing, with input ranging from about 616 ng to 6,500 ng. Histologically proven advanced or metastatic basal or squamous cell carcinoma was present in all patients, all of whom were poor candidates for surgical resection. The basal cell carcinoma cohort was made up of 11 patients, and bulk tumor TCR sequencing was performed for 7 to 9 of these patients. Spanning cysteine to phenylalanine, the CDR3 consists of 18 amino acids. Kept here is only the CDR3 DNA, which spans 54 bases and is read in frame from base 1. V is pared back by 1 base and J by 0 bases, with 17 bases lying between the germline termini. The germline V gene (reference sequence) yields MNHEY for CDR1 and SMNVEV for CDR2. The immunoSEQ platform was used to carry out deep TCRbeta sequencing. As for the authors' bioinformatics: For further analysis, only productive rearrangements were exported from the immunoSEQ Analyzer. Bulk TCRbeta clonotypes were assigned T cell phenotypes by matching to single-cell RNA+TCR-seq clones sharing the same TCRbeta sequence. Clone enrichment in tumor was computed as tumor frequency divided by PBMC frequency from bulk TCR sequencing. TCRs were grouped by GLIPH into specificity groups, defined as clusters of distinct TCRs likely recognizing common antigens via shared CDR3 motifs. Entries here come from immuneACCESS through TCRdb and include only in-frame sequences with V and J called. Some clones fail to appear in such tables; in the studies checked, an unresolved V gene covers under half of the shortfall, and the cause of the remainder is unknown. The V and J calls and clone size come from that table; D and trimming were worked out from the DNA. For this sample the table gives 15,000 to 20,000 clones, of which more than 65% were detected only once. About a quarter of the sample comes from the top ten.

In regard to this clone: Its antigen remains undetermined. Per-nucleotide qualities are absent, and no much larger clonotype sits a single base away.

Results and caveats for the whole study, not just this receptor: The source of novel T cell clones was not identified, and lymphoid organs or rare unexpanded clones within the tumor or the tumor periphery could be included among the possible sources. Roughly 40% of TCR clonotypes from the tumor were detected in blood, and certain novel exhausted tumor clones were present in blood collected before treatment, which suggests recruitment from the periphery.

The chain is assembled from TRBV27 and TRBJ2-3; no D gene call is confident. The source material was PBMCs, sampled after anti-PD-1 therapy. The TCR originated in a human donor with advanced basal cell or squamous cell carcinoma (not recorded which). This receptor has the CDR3 CASSLYPSSPLSTDTQYF. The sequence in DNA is TGTGCCAGCAGTTTATACCCCAGCTCCCCACTTAGCACAGATACGCAGTATTTT.